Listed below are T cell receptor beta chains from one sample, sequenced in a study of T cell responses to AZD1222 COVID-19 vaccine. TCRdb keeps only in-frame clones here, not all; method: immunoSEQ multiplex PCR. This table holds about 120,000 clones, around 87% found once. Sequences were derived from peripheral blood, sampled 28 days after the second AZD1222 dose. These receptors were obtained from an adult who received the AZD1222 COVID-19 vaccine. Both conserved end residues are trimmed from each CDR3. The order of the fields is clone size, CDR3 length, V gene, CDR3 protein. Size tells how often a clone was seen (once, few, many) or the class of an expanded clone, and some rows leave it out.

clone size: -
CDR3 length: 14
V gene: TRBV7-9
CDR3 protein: ASSLSFGVAVETQY

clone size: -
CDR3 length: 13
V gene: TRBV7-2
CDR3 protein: ASSSRTGGDQPQH

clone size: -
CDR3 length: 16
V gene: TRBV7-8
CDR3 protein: ASSRPRRGGTSTDTQY

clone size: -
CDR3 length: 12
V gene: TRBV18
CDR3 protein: ASSPGLSTDTQY

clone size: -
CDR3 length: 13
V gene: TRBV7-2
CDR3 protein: ASSLTSGVLNEQF

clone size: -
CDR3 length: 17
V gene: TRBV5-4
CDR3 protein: ASSFPRDRRSSGANVLT

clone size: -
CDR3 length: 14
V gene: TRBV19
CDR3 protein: ASATPSERGSTEQF

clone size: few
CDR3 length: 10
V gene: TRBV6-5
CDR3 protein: ASGLTVYEQY

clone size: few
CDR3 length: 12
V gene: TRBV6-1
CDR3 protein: ASSEGTGGGEQF

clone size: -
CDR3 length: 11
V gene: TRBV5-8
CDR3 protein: ASSPAGRDTQY

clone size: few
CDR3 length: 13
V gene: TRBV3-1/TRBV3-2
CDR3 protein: ASSPWGRGQYGYT

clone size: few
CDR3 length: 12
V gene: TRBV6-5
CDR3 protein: ASSPRQGPDTQY

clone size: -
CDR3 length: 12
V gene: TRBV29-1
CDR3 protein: SVTRDPGGYGYT

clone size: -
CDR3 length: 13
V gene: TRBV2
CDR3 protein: ASSEGQGRNTEAF

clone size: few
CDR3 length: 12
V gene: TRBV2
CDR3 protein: ASRGRVQNQPQH

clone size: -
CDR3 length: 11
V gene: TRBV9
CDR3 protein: ASRATSNSPLH

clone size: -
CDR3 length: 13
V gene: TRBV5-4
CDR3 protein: ASSSTSSSTDTQY

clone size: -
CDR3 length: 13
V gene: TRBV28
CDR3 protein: ASRWGHRENTEAF

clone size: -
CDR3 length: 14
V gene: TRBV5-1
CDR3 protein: ASSLGPGQANTEAF

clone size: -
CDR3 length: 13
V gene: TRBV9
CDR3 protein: ASSVTAHSGNTIY

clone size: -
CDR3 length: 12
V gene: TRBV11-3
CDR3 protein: ASRGPPSYYEQY